This passage covers 22 T cell receptor beta chains from one sample sequenced in a study of vaccination and CD4 T cells after COVID-19. The treatment is: 10-day PBMC culture with coronavirus spike peptide pools or control peptides (ViraFEST assay). Cultured CD4+ T cell DNA underwent sequencing with the Oncomine TCR Beta short-read assay. TCRdb itself ran the PCR reads through MiXCR, one entry per CDR3 protein. This table has about 18,000 distinct CDR3 sequences, about 50% appearing once. No antigen is known for these receptors. This specimen consisted of CD4+ T cells from blood, cultured in vitro, obtained before SARS-CoV-2 vaccination. The receptor source for this set is a human donor who had recovered from COVID-19.

CDR3 DNA sequence: TGCAGTGCTAGAGATCCCCCAGGGGCCGAAGCTTTCTTT. Protein sequence: CSARDPPGAEAFF. This chain uses TRBV20-1 with TRBJ1-1; weak D call: TRBD1 (6 bases). Germline assignment: CDR1 DFQATT and CDR2 SNEGSKA (reference sequence). This CDR3 comprises 13 residues. V dropped 0 bases and J dropped 8 bases, with 13 bases sitting between them.

This clonotype was found a few times. V and J are TRBV15 and TRBJ2-5, with 9 bases that match TRBD2. J gave up 4 bases and V 8 bases, and 17 bases lay outside the gene matches. CDR1 is LNHNV and CDR2 is YYDKDF in the germline V gene (reference sequence). The length of the CDR3 is 17 residues. The CDR3 nucleotides are TGTGCCACCGCGAACCCTCATGGGGCGGGAGGGGGAGAGACCCAGTACTTC. It specifies CATANPHGAGGGETQYF.

V and J are TRBV6-5 and TRBJ2-5, with 7 bases lining up with TRBD2. This CDR3 is 14 amino acids long. Losses at the gene ends were 4 bases for V and 4 bases for J; bases not matched to a gene: 6. Germline loops: CDR1 MNHEY, CDR2 SVGAGI. The CDR3 region is CASSSGWGGETQYF. The CDR3 DNA reads TGTGCCAGCAGTTCCGGATGGGGGGGAGAGACCCAGTACTTC.

Details on this clonotype: The germline gene is not matched at one end of the junction; a read error may be the cause. The rearrangement links TRBV2 to TRBJ1-6; D is uncertain. CDR1 SNHLY and CDR2 FYNNEI come from the germline V gene. The CDR3 is 13 amino acids. The CDR3 DNA reads TGTACCAGCAGTGAAGCAAAGAATTCACCCCTCCACTTT. Protein sequence: CTSSEAKNSPLHF.

The gene calls are TRBV6-1 and TRBJ1-1, with 7 nucleotides matching TRBD1. The CDR3 totals 13 residues. Per the germline V gene, CDR1 is MNHNS and CDR2 is SASEGT. Trimming took 4 bases from V and 9 from J; bases not matched to a gene: 8. CDR3 sequence reads: CASSVDRESKAFF. The CDR3 DNA follows: TGTGCCAGCAGTGTCGACAGGGAATCCAAAGCTTTCTTT.

This chain connects TRBV7-9 to TRBJ2-1; D might be TRBD2 (5 bases). Germline V gene lookup returns CDR1 SEHNR and CDR2 FQNEAQ (reference sequence). The CDR3 contains 16 residues. Between the trimmed V and J ends, which lost 5 bases and 5 bases, there was a span of 19 bases. CDR3 sequence reads: CASSPPPGETHNEQFF. CDR3 DNA sequence: TGTGCCAGCAGCCCTCCGCCCGGGGAAACTCACAATGAGCAGTTCTTC.

This clonotype was counted a few times. This sequence joins TRBV6-1 and TRBJ1-1; possibly TRBD1 for D (6 bases). The CDR3 is made up of 14 amino acids. The V gene's germline CDR1 is MNHNS and CDR2 SASEGT. Trimming removed 6 bases from V and 6 bases from J, with 17 bases in between. The DNA of the CDR3 is TGTGCCAGCAGATCACAGGCGGGGGGGCCTGAAGCTTTCTTT. This codes for CASRSQAGGPEAFF.

The chain links TRBV20-1 to TRBJ2-3, with 9 nucleotides matching TRBD2. The V gene end was trimmed by 5 bases and the J gene end by 1 base; junction bases not matched to a gene: 10. Germline V gives CDR1 DFQATT, CDR2 SNEGSKA (reference sequence). The CDR3 covers 16 residues. The CDR3 bases are TGCAGTGCTCACCCCATAGCGGGAGATGGCACAGATACGCAGTATTTT. It codes for CSAHPIAGDGTDTQYF.

The chain combines TRBV6-1 with TRBJ2-7, with a tentative D call TRBD1 (6 bases). V was cut by 6 bases and J by 2 bases, with 14 bases left in between. The germline CDR1 and CDR2 sequences are MNHNS and SASEGT. The CDR3 runs to 14 residues. DNA of the CDR3: TGTGCCAGCAGGCCCGACAGGTCCCCCTACGAGCAGTACTTC. Translated, it gives CASRPDRSPYEQYF.

V and J are TRBV4-3 and TRBJ1-2; no definite D call. V gave up 1 base and J gave up 8 bases, with 11 bases separating them. The CDR3 has 13 residues. CDR1 and CDR2 (germline): LGHNA, YSLEER. The CDR3 reads CASSQALKGGYTF. As DNA, the CDR3 is TGCGCCAGCAGCCAAGCCTTAAAGGGAGGCTACACCTTC.

This clonotype was detected a few times. The chain links TRBV11-3 to TRBJ2-5, with a tentative D call TRBD1 (6 bases). The CDR3 spans 15 residues. Trimming removed 1 base from V and 5 bases from J, with 14 bases in between. CDR1 is SGHNT, CDR2 YENEEA, per germline. Here the CDR3 DNA reads TGTGCCAGCAGCTTAGGGGGGCAGTTCGCGGAGACCCAGTACTTC. This translates into CASSLGGQFAETQYF.

This clonotype was observed a few times. This chain links TRBV2 with TRBJ1-6; weak D call: TRBD1 (6 bases). The V end lost 6 bases, the J end lost 11 bases, and 14 bases lay between the germline ends. CDR1 SNHLY and CDR2 FYNNEI come from the germline V gene. The CDR3 sequence is 13 residues long. CDR3 in amino acids: CASSLSQGTPLHF. The CDR3 DNA follows: TGTGCCAGCAGCCTATCACAGGGTACACCCCTCCACTTT.

The chain has TRBV30 and TRBJ2-6; D is perhaps TRBD1 or TRBD2 (5 bases each). The V and J ends lost 4 bases and 11 bases respectively, with 15 bases between them. CDR1 and CDR2 from the germline V gene are GTSNPN and SVGIG (reference sequence). CDR3 length: 13 residues. CDR3 protein: CAWTVKGTDVLTF. The CDR3 DNA sequence: TGTGCCTGGACTGTAAAGGGGACCGACGTCCTGACTTTC.

The chain joins TRBV7-2 to TRBJ2-1; D ambiguous. Germline-derived CDR1 and CDR2 are SGHTA and FQGNSA. V lost 5 bases, J lost 10 bases, and 15 bases lay in between. The CDR3 has 13 residues. The CDR3 here is CASSNRAFREQFF. The DNA for the CDR3 is TGTGCCAGCAGCAACCGGGCGTTTAGGGAGCAGTTCTTC.

In this sample, this clonotype turned up a few times. V usage is TRBV19 and J usage is TRBJ1-5, with TRBD1 identical over 12 bases. CDR3 size: 17 residues. Per the germline V gene, CDR1 is LNHDA and CDR2 is SQIVND (reference sequence). The V gene end was trimmed by 5 bases and the J gene end by 1 base; junction bases not matched to a gene: 6. CDR3 loop: CASSPGTGGRSNQPQHF. The CDR3 bases are TGTGCCAGTAGTCCCGGGACAGGGGGCCGAAGCAATCAGCCCCAGCATTTT.

This clonotype was seen a handful of times. This chain joins TRBV28 and TRBJ1-5, with D perhaps TRBD1 (6 bases). This CDR3 is built from 13 residues. The V end was cut by 5 bases, the J end by 7 bases, with 12 bases between. CDR1 is MDHEN, CDR2 SYDVKM, per germline. CDR3 in DNA: TGTGCCAGCAGTCTACAGGGATACCAGCCCCAGCATTTT. This codes for CASSLQGYQPQHF. The whole variable domain, filled in from reference TRBV28 and TRBJ1-5, reads DVKVTQSSRYLVKRTGEKVFLECVQDMDHENMFWYRQDPGLGLRLIYFSYDVKMKEKGDIPEGYSVSREKKERFSLILESASTNQTSMYLCASSLQGYQPQHFGDGTRLSIL.

The V gene is TRBV20-1, the J gene TRBJ2-7; 8 nucleotides match TRBD1. The CDR3 loop spans 14 amino acids. Losses at the gene ends were 5 bases for V and 7 bases for J; bases not matched to a gene: 13. Germline CDR1 is DFQATT and CDR2 is SNEGSKA (reference sequence). As DNA, the CDR3 is TGCAGTGCTGGAAGGGGGCAGGGGGCGAGTGAGCAGTACTTC. Amino acids: CSAGRGQGASEQYF.

The rearrangement uses TRBV15 and TRBJ1-5; no reliable D call. The CDR3 sequence is 16 residues long. The V and J ends lost 2 bases and 2 bases respectively, with 13 bases between them. Germline V CDR1 and CDR2: LNHNV, YYDKDF (reference sequence). As DNA, the CDR3 is TGTGCCACCAGCAGATCAGGTTTTGTCGGCAATCAGCCCCAGCATTTT. Encoded protein: CATSRSGFVGNQPQHF.

This clonotype has more than one count but fewer than ten. The chain uses TRBV7-3 and TRBJ2-2, with D perhaps matching TRBD1 or TRBD2 (5 bases each). CDR1 SGHTA and CDR2 FQGTGA come from the germline V gene. Trimming shortened V by 5 bases and J by 6 bases, and 13 bases separated the two germline ends. The CDR3 spans 14 residues. The CDR3 DNA is TGTGCCAGCAGCCCTTGGCAGGGAGCCGGGGAGCTGTTTTTT. This gives the protein CASSPWQGAGELFF.

The chain couples TRBV15 to TRBJ1-5; D is undetermined. The length of the CDR3 is 15 residues. Trimming pared 0 bases from V and 5 bases from J, leaving 11 bases between. CDR1 is LNHNV, CDR2 YYDKDF, per germline (reference sequence). CDR3 sequence reads: CATSRDSKSDQPQHF. The CDR3 DNA is TGTGCCACCAGCAGAGATTCCAAGAGCGATCAGCCCCAGCATTTT.

J is TRBJ2-5 and V is TRBV2; D might be TRBD1 or TRBD2, each matching 6 bases. CDR3 length: 15 amino acids. V lost 4 bases and J 4 bases, leaving 16 bases between the germline ends. The V gene's germline CDR1 is SNHLY and CDR2 FYNNEI. The CDR3 DNA is TGTGCCAGCAGTGTATCGTTCGGGGGCGGAGAGACCCAGTACTTC. Residues: CASSVSFGGGETQYF. The variable domain in full, completed from reference TRBV2 and TRBJ2-5, reads EPEVTQTPSHQVTQMGQEVILRCVPISNHLYFYWYRQILGQKVEFLVSFYNNEISEKSEIFDDQFSVERPDGSNFTLKIRSTKLEDSAMYFCASSVSFGGGETQYFGPGTRLLVL.

The V and J genes are TRBV24-1 and TRBJ2-3, with a tentative D call TRBD1 (6 bases). This CDR3 region has 16 residues. CDR1 is KGHDR and CDR2 is SFDVKD in the germline V gene. Trimming shortened V by 3 bases and J by 0 bases, and 12 bases separated the two germline ends. CDR3 sequence (DNA): TGTGCCACCAGTGATCCGGGACATACTAGCACAGATACGCAGTATTTT. It encodes CATSDPGHTSTDTQYF.